These 8 T cell receptor beta chains were all obtained from the same sample, sequenced in a study of blood T cell repertoires in COVID-19. The method was immunoSEQ multiplex PCR; TCRdb's version includes in-frame clones alone and lacks a portion of them. The sample records about 400,000 clones, 70% to 90% being singletons. What was sequenced was PBMCs or T cells enriched from blood (not recorded which). The receptors originated from a woman aged 18 to 35 with acute COVID-19.

This chain uses TRBV30 with TRBJ1-3, with TRBD1 matching over 7 bases. Germline lookup yields CDR1 GTSNPN and CDR2 SVGIG (reference sequence). CDR3 length: 14 amino acids. J gave up 4 bases and V 3 bases, and 6 bases lay outside the gene matches. The CDR3 loop reads CAWRFPGQGNTIYF. For the CDR3, the DNA is TGTGCCTGGAGGTTCCCGGGACAGGGAAACACCATATATTTT.

The chain joins TRBV12-3 or TRBV12-4 to TRBJ2-1; TRBD1 might be the D (5 bases). The V gene lost 6 bases and the J gene lost 8 bases, with 8 bases spanning the gap. The length of the CDR3 is 11 residues. Here the CDR3 reads CASSLGDEQFF. In DNA form, the CDR3 reads TGTGCCAGCAGCCTAGGGGATGAGCAGTTCTTC.

The chain carries TRBV5-6 and TRBJ1-1, with 10 positions matching TRBD1. V was pared by 2 bases and J by 5 bases, with 9 bases of the junction left unmatched. From germline, CDR1 is SGHDT and CDR2 YYEEEE. This CDR3 has 16 amino acids. The CDR3 bases are TGTGCCAGCAGCTTTGCCGGGACAGGGGATAGGACTGAAGCTTTCTTT. It encodes CASSFAGTGDRTEAFF.

The gene calls are TRBV6-2 or TRBV6-3 and TRBJ2-5; 7 nucleotides align to TRBD2. Germline CDR1 is MNHEY and CDR2 is SVGEGT. V was clipped by 3 bases and J by 6 bases; unmatched bases: 7. The CDR3 totals 14 residues. In DNA, the CDR3 is TGTGCCAGCAGTTATTCCGGACTAGGTCAGACCCAGTACTTC. Protein product: CASSYSGLGQTQYF.

The chain has TRBV6-5 and TRBJ1-1; D is undetermined. The V gene lost 8 bases and the J gene lost 1 base, with 11 bases spanning the gap. The germline CDR1 and CDR2 sequences are MNHEY and SVGAGI. The CDR3 loop spans 13 amino acids. The CDR3 loop is CASGHTSNTEAFF. Here the CDR3 DNA reads TGTGCCAGCGGGCACACATCGAACACTGAAGCTTTCTTT.

The rearrangement uses TRBV7-2 and TRBJ2-1; TRBD2 might be the D (6 bases). CDR1 is SGHTA, CDR2 FQGNSA, per germline. CDR3 size: 14 residues. The ends were cut back, 4 bases at V and 8 bases at J, with 15 bases in the middle. The CDR3: CASSYTGVGYEQFF. CDR3 in DNA: TGTGCCAGCAGCTACACGGGGGTGGGCTATGAGCAGTTCTTC.

The chain uses TRBV2 and TRBJ1-4; the match to TRBD1 covers 10 bases. From germline, CDR1 is SNHLY and CDR2 FYNNEI. Trimming cost V 6 bases and J 8 bases; bases outside gene matches: 9. The CDR3 consists of 15 residues. This CDR3 is CASSAFGTGEEKLFF. DNA of the CDR3: TGTGCCAGCAGCGCTTTCGGGACAGGGGAAGAAAAACTGTTTTTT. The full variable domain, rest sourced from reference TRBV2 and TRBJ1-4, is EPEVTQTPSHQVTQMGQEVILRCVPISNHLYFYWYRQILGQKVEFLVSFYNNEISEKSEIFDDQFSVERPDGSNFTLKIRSTKLEDSAMYFCASSAFGTGEEKLFFGSGTQLSVL.

This chain links TRBV19 with TRBJ1-2; 8 bases are shared with TRBD1. The CDR3 length is 13 residues. With 4 bases clipped from V and 6 bases from J, the junction kept 4 bases outside the gene matches. CDR1 LNHDA and CDR2 SQIVND come from the germline V gene (reference sequence). The CDR3 DNA follows: TGTGCCAGTAGTACCGGACAGGGACATGGCTACACCTTC. Translating it yields CASSTGQGHGYTF.